Sequencing of this T cell receptor (beta chain) was carried out in a study of blood T cell repertoires in COVID-19. Background on the study: T cells, B-cell-depleted T cells, or PBMCs provided the cDNA or gDNA that served as material.

Each exposed participant met a COVID-19 case in the 2 weeks preceding study entry. Produced via immunoSEQ multiplex PCR; TCRdb's table is partial and in-frame only. The table has fewer than 350,000 clones, around 84% seen once. The CDR3 contains 15 residues. Germline-derived CDR1 and CDR2 are SGHTA and FQGNSA. Trimming removed 3 bases from V and 10 bases from J, with 21 bases in between. Sample: PBMCs or T cells enriched from blood (not recorded which). The sequence was collected from a woman in her twenties or thirties who had been exposed to COVID-19. The chain links TRBV7-2 to TRBJ1-2, with D possibly being TRBD1 (5 bases). The CDR3 DNA reads TGTGCCAGCAGCTTGGGCGGGGGACCCGCCTTACTCTACACCTTC. Translating it yields CASSLGGGPALLYTF.